This is a list of T cell receptor beta chains from one sample in a study of blood T cell repertoires in COVID-19. Using immunoSEQ multiplex PCR, the repertoire was profiled, and TCRdb retains in-frame clones only, with some absent. Altogether fewer than 150,000 clones are present, approximately 85% being singletons, with the ten largest covering 4.3%. Sequenced input: peripheral blood. The receptors stem from a human donor in a cohort sampled during active COVID-19. Both conserved end residues are part of each CDR3. Fields, in order: D gene, V gene, clone size, CDR3 length, J gene, CDR3 DNA, CDR3 protein. D genes are given only for firm matches. Size values are once, few and many counts, or a class for expanded clones, and some rows have none.

D: -; V: TRBV12-3/TRBV12-4; size: -; length: 12; J: TRBJ2-3; DNA: TGTGCCAGCAGTTTCGTAGCGGATACGCAGTATTTT; CDR3: CASSFVADTQYF
D: -; V: TRBV7-2; size: -; length: 13; J: TRBJ2-1; DNA: TGTGCCGCAGACGGAGGCTCCTACAATGAGCAGTTCTTC; CDR3: CAADGGSYNEQFF
D: -; V: TRBV7-2; size: -; length: 13; J: TRBJ1-5; DNA: TGTGCCAGCAGCCAGGGGTTCAATCAGCCCCAGCATTTT; CDR3: CASSQGFNQPQHF
D: TRBD1; V: TRBV7-9; size: few; length: 17; J: TRBJ1-3; DNA: TGTGCCAGCAGCTTCCCGTCTGGGACAGGGGGCGGAAACACCATATATTTT; CDR3: CASSFPSGTGGGNTIYF
D: TRBD1; V: TRBV7-9; size: -; length: 15; J: TRBJ2-5; DNA: TGTGCCAGCAGCAACCGAGGGACAGGAGAAGAGACCCAGTACTTC; CDR3: CASSNRGTGEETQYF
D: TRBD2; V: TRBV29-1; size: -; length: 16; J: TRBJ2-5; DNA: TGCAGCGTTGTGGGAGGCGGGAGGACCCCTCAAGAGACCCAGTACTTC; CDR3: CSVVGGGRTPQETQYF
D: TRBD1; V: TRBV19; size: once; length: 16; J: TRBJ2-3; DNA: TGTGCCAGTAGTACTGGACAGGGGACTAGCACAGATACGCAGTATTTT; CDR3: CASSTGQGTSTDTQYF
D: TRBD2; V: TRBV18; size: -; length: 17; J: TRBJ2-1; DNA: TGTGCCAGCTCACCGACTAGCGGGAGCACAGGGTTCAATGAGCAGTTCTTC; CDR3: CASSPTSGSTGFNEQFF
D: -; V: TRBV5-1; size: few; length: 15; J: TRBJ2-1; DNA: TGCGCCAGCAGCGCCAGACAGGCAGCTTACAATGAGCAGTTCTTC; CDR3: CASSARQAAYNEQFF
D: -; V: TRBV12-3/TRBV12-4; size: -; length: 13; J: TRBJ2-5; DNA: TGTGCCAGCAGTCCCCAGGTCCAAGAGACCCAGTACTTC; CDR3: CASSPQVQETQYF
D: -; V: TRBV7-2; size: -; length: 14; J: TRBJ1-5; DNA: TGTGCCAGCAGCTTAACTAGGGGCAATCAGCCCCAGCATTTT; CDR3: CASSLTRGNQPQHF
D: TRBD1; V: TRBV10-3; size: once; length: 14; J: TRBJ2-5; DNA: TGTGCCATACGACAGGGTGGCGGCCAAGAGAGCCAGTACTTC; CDR3: CAIRQGGGQESQYF
D: TRBD1; V: TRBV19; size: -; length: 15; J: TRBJ1-5; DNA: TGTGCCAGTAGCGTGAGGCAGGGGGCGGTTCAGCCCCAGCATTTT; CDR3: CASSVRQGAVQPQHF
D: -; V: TRBV4-3; size: -; length: 13; J: TRBJ1-2; DNA: TGCGCCAGCAGCCAAGTCGGGGAATATGGCTACACCTTC; CDR3: CASSQVGEYGYTF
D: TRBD2; V: TRBV9; size: once; length: 14; J: TRBJ2-2; DNA: TGTGCCAGCAGCGCCGAACTAGCGGTCGGGGAGCTGTTTTTT; CDR3: CASSAELAVGELFF
D: TRBD1; V: TRBV18; size: -; length: 15; J: TRBJ1-5; DNA: TGTGCCAGCTCACTGGACAGGGATAGCAATCAGCCCCAGCATTTT; CDR3: CASSLDRDSNQPQHF
D: -; V: TRBV7-2; size: few; length: 15; J: TRBJ1-3; DNA: TGTGCCAGCAGCGGTGACGGCGGCTCTGGAAACACCATATATTTT; CDR3: CASSGDGGSGNTIYF
D: -; V: TRBV29-1; size: -; length: 12; J: TRBJ2-3; DNA: TGCAGCGTTGTAGCGGGCACAGATACGCAGTATTTT; CDR3: CSVVAGTDTQYF
D: TRBD1; V: TRBV7-6; size: -; length: 15; J: TRBJ1-2; DNA: TGTGCCAGCAGCTTAGGGGGACAGGGGAACTATGGCTACACCTTC; CDR3: CASSLGGQGNYGYTF
D: TRBD2; V: TRBV6-2/TRBV6-3; size: -; length: 19; J: TRBJ2-1; DNA: TGTGCCAGCAGCCCTTCCGGGACTAGCGGGGGGAGCTCCTACAATGAGCAGTTCTTC; CDR3: CASSPSGTSGGSSYNEQFF
D: -; V: TRBV27; size: -; length: 16; J: TRBJ2-1; DNA: TGTGCCAGCAGTTTAATCCGAAGCGGGCCGGACAATGAGCAGTTCTTC; CDR3: CASSLIRSGPDNEQFF
D: TRBD1; V: TRBV19; size: -; length: 15; J: TRBJ2-5; DNA: TGTGCCAGTAGTCAGACAGGGAATCTACAAGAGACCCAGTACTTC; CDR3: CASSQTGNLQETQYF
D: TRBD2; V: TRBV4-1; size: -; length: 14; J: TRBJ2-3; DNA: TGCGCCAGCATGGAAGGGCTAGCGGCAGATACGCAGTATTTT; CDR3: CASMEGLAADTQYF
D: TRBD1; V: TRBV11-3; size: -; length: 14; J: TRBJ2-5; DNA: TGTGCCAGCAGCTTACAGGACAGGTTAGAGACCCAGTACTTC; CDR3: CASSLQDRLETQYF
D: -; V: TRBV6-5; size: once; length: 16; J: TRBJ2-3; DNA: TGTGCCAGCAGTTACCACACGGGTGTTAGCACAGATACGCAGTATTTT; CDR3: CASSYHTGVSTDTQYF
D: -; V: TRBV30; size: -; length: 13; J: TRBJ1-5; DNA: TGTGCCTGGAGTGTGCGGAGCAATCAGCCCCAGCATTTT; CDR3: CAWSVRSNQPQHF
D: TRBD1; V: TRBV5-6; size: -; length: 16; J: TRBJ1-2; DNA: TGTGCCAGCAGCTTCGTCCGGGACAGGGTTGATTATGGCTACACCTTC; CDR3: CASSFVRDRVDYGYTF
D: -; V: TRBV16; size: -; length: 14; J: TRBJ1-1; DNA: TGTGCCAGCAGCCAGTTAAGGGGGTACACTGAAGCTTTCTTT; CDR3: CASSQLRGYTEAFF
D: TRBD1; V: TRBV5-1; size: -; length: 16; J: TRBJ1-3; DNA: TGCGCCAGCAGCTTGGCTACCGGGACAGGGGGTGACACCATATATTTT; CDR3: CASSLATGTGGDTIYF
D: -; V: TRBV13; size: -; length: 15; J: TRBJ2-3; DNA: TGTGCCAGCAGCTTACTGGGCAGCTCCACAGATACGCAGTATTTT; CDR3: CASSLLGSSTDTQYF
D: -; V: TRBV4-1; size: -; length: 15; J: TRBJ1-1; DNA: TGCGCCAGCAGCCAAGAATCTCAGGTAGTCTTGGAAGCTTTCTTT; CDR3: CASSQESQVVLEAFF
D: TRBD1; V: TRBV19; size: -; length: 14; J: TRBJ1-3; DNA: TGTGCCAGTAGTATGAGGCAGGGGGAAAACACCATATATTTT; CDR3: CASSMRQGENTIYF
D: TRBD2; V: TRBV3-1/TRBV3-2; size: -; length: 19; J: TRBJ2-1; DNA: TGTGCCAGCAGCCAAGACCCGCTGACCGGGACTAGCGGGAGCAATGAGCAGTTCTTC; CDR3: CASSQDPLTGTSGSNEQFF
D: TRBD1; V: TRBV5-6; size: -; length: 14; J: TRBJ1-6; DNA: TGTGCCAGCAGCCGGGGACAGGGGGATTCACCCCTCCACTTT; CDR3: CASSRGQGDSPLHF
D: -; V: TRBV9; size: -; length: 16; J: TRBJ1-1; DNA: TGTGCCAGCAGCGTAGCTTCGGGGGTGGGACACACTGAAGCTTTCTTT; CDR3: CASSVASGVGHTEAFF
D: -; V: TRBV11-3; size: -; length: 14; J: TRBJ2-5; DNA: TGTGCCAGCAGCCCATCCCGGGGGCAAGAGACCCAGTACTTC; CDR3: CASSPSRGQETQYF
D: TRBD2; V: TRBV27; size: -; length: 17; J: TRBJ2-2; DNA: TGTGCCAGCAGTTTTCGACCTGGGCTAGCGGTTACCGGGGAGCTGTTTTTT; CDR3: CASSFRPGLAVTGELFF
D: -; V: TRBV11-3; size: -; length: 15; J: TRBJ1-1; DNA: TGTGCCAGCAGCTTAGAAACAGGGTGGAACACTGAAGCTTTCTTT; CDR3: CASSLETGWNTEAFF
D: -; V: TRBV13; size: -; length: 13; J: TRBJ1-2; DNA: TGTGCCAGCAGCTTAGGAATCTCCTATGGCTACACCTTC; CDR3: CASSLGISYGYTF
D: TRBD1; V: TRBV7-9; size: once; length: 14; J: TRBJ1-4; DNA: TGTGCCTGCGGGGACGGGACAGTGAGTGAAAAACTGTTTTTT; CDR3: CACGDGTVSEKLFF
D: TRBD2; V: TRBV7-2; size: -; length: 16; J: TRBJ2-3; DNA: TGTGCCAGCAGCTTAGTCGGGACTAGCGGCACAGATACGCAGTATTTT; CDR3: CASSLVGTSGTDTQYF
D: TRBD1; V: TRBV7-2; size: many; length: 15; J: TRBJ2-7; DNA: TGTGCCAGCACCTCTTCCGGGACAGGAATCTACGAGCAGTACTTC; CDR3: CASTSSGTGIYEQYF
D: -; V: TRBV5-8; size: few; length: 15; J: TRBJ1-1; DNA: TGTGCCAGCAGCTTAGGGGCTCGTACGAACACTGAAGCTTTCTTT; CDR3: CASSLGARTNTEAFF
D: TRBD1; V: TRBV7-8; size: few; length: 15; J: TRBJ1-4; DNA: TGTGCCAGCAGCCACGACAGGGGACCTAATGAAAAACTGTTTTTT; CDR3: CASSHDRGPNEKLFF
D: -; V: TRBV13; size: few; length: 15; J: TRBJ1-2; DNA: TGTGCCAGCAGCTTAGGGGGGACACATAACTATGGCTACACCTTC; CDR3: CASSLGGTHNYGYTF
D: -; V: TRBV7-9; size: -; length: 12; J: TRBJ2-3; DNA: TGTGCCAGCAGCCGGGACATGCATACGCAGTATTTT; CDR3: CASSRDMHTQYF
D: -; V: TRBV5-1; size: once; length: 17; J: TRBJ1-1; DNA: TGCGCCAGCAGCTTGGCCGCCAGGGGAAGTCCACACACTGAAGCTTTCTTT; CDR3: CASSLAARGSPHTEAFF
D: TRBD1; V: TRBV5-1; size: few; length: 16; J: TRBJ2-5; DNA: TGCGCCAGCAGCTTGGTTGTCAGGGGGTCCCCGGAGACCCAGTACTTC; CDR3: CASSLVVRGSPETQYF
D: TRBD2; V: TRBV9; size: -; length: 15; J: TRBJ2-3; DNA: TGTGCCAGCAGCGTTAGCGGGAGCCGTAGGGATACGCAGTATTTT; CDR3: CASSVSGSRRDTQYF
D: TRBD2; V: TRBV28; size: -; length: 14; J: TRBJ2-3; DNA: TGTGCCAGCAGGGGACTAGCGACCACAGATACGCAGTATTTT; CDR3: CASRGLATTDTQYF
D: TRBD2; V: TRBV4-3; size: -; length: 15; J: TRBJ2-7; DNA: TGCGCCAGCAGCCAAGACCCCCAGCGGGGCTACGAGCAGTACTTC; CDR3: CASSQDPQRGYEQYF
D: -; V: TRBV19; size: -; length: 15; J: TRBJ2-5; DNA: TGTGCCAGTAGTATAGGTCGGGTATTACAAGAGACCCAGTACTTC; CDR3: CASSIGRVLQETQYF
D: -; V: TRBV5-6; size: once; length: 14; J: TRBJ1-6; DNA: TGTGCCAGCAGCCGGTGGGGGGGGAATTCACCCCTCCACTTT; CDR3: CASSRWGGNSPLHF
D: -; V: TRBV19; size: few; length: 15; J: TRBJ1-1; DNA: TGTGCCAGTAGTATTAGCCGTGCGTCGGACACTGAAGCTTTCTTT; CDR3: CASSISRASDTEAFF
D: -; V: TRBV9; size: -; length: 15; J: TRBJ2-3; DNA: TGTGCCAGCAGCGCCAATATAGGCCAGGCTCATACGCAGTATTTT; CDR3: CASSANIGQAHTQYF
D: -; V: TRBV25-1; size: -; length: 15; J: TRBJ1-3; DNA: TGTGCCAGCAGTATGGCGACAATCTCTGGAAACACCATATATTTT; CDR3: CASSMATISGNTIYF
D: TRBD2; V: TRBV30; size: -; length: 15; J: TRBJ2-5; DNA: TGTGCCTGGAGTGTAGAAGCGGGGCCCCAAGAGACCCAGTACTTC; CDR3: CAWSVEAGPQETQYF
D: -; V: TRBV5-4; size: -; length: 14; J: TRBJ1-2; DNA: TGTGCCAGCAGCTTGGTCGGACTGCTCTATGGCTACACCTTC; CDR3: CASSLVGLLYGYTF
D: -; V: TRBV5-6; size: once; length: 14; J: TRBJ1-1; DNA: TGTGCCAGCAGCTTTTCGTTCAGGGACACTGAAGCTTTCTTT; CDR3: CASSFSFRDTEAFF
D: TRBD2; V: TRBV9; size: -; length: 18; J: TRBJ2-3; DNA: TGTGCCAGCAGCTCACGCGGGACTAGCGGGGGCCATATGGATACGCAGTATTTT; CDR3: CASSSRGTSGGHMDTQYF